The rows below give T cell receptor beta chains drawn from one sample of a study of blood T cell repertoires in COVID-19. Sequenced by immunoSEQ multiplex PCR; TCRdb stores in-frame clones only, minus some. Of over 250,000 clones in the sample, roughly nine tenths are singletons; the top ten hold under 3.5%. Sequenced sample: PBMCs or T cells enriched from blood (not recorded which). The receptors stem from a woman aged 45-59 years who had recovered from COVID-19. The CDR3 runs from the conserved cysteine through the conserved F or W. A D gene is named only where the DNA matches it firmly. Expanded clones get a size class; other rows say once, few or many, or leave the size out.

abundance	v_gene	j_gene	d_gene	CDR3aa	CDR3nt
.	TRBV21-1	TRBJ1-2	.	CASSKNGFGDGYTF	TGTGCCAGCAGCAAAAACGGGTTCGGCGACGGCTACACCTTC
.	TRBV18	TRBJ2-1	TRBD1	CASSRATGAVQFF	TGTGCCAGCTCACGGGCGACAGGGGCTGTGCAGTTCTTC
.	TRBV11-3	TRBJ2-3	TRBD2	CASSLASGSADTQYF	TGTGCCAGCAGCTTGGCTAGCGGGAGCGCAGATACGCAGTATTTT
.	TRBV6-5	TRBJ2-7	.	CASSYSWLRGSYEQYF	TGTGCCAGCAGTTACTCGTGGCTTAGGGGCTCCTACGAGCAGTACTTC
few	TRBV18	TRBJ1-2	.	CASSRYEPNYGYTF	TGTGCCAGCTCACGGTACGAGCCCAACTATGGCTACACCTTC
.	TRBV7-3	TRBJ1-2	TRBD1	CASRSGQGGYTF	TGTGCCAGCAGATCGGGACAGGGGGGCTACACCTTC
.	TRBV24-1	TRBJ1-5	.	CATSDFAGSQPQHF	TGTGCCACCAGTGATTTTGCAGGGTCTCAGCCCCAGCATTTT
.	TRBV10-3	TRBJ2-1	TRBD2	CAIRTREGWENEQFF	TGTGCCATCAGGACGCGGGAGGGCTGGGAGAATGAGCAGTTCTTC
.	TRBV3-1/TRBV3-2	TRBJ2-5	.	CASSRALETQYF	TGTGCCAGCAGCCGGGCTTTGGAGACCCAGTACTTC
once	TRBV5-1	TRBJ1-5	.	CASSLFGSGNQPQHF	TGCGCCAGCAGCTTGTTTGGTTCGGGGAATCAGCCCCAGCATTTT
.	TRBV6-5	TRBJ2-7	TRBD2	CASKKTSGALYEQYF	TGTGCCAGCAAGAAGACTAGCGGGGCCCTCTACGAGCAGTACTTC
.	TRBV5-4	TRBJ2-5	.	CASSLGGGGPETQYF	TGTGCCAGCAGCTTGGGGGGAGGGGGGCCAGAGACCCAGTACTTC
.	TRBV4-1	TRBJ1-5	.	CASSQDLGLSQPQHF	TGCGCCAGCAGCCAAGACTTGGGGCTTAGTCAGCCCCAGCATTTT
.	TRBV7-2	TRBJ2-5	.	CASSLVTRGETQYF	TGTGCCAGCAGCTTAGTTACCAGAGGCGAGACCCAGTACTTC
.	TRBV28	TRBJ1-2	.	CASSFPMPGANYGYTF	TGTGCCAGCAGTTTCCCGATGCCTGGAGCTAACTATGGCTACACCTTC
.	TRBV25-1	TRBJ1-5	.	CASSEQGGQPQHF	TGTGCCAGCAGTGAACAGGGTGGCCAGCCCCAGCATTTT
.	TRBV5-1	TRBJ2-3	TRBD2	CASSSRGGWTDTQYF	TGCGCCAGCAGCTCGCGCGGGGGTTGGACAGATACGCAGTATTTT
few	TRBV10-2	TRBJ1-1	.	CASSEDTASNTEAFF	TGCGCCAGCAGTGAGGACACAGCCTCGAACACTGAAGCTTTCTTT
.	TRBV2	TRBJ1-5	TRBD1	CASSLLGTVNQPQHF	TGTGCCAGCAGCTTACTCGGGACAGTAAATCAGCCCCAGCATTTT
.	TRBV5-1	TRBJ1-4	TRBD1	CASSQGTVEGGEKLFF	TGCGCCAGCAGCCAAGGGACAGTGGAGGGTGGTGAAAAACTGTTTTTT
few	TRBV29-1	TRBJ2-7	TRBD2	CSVEIRAGGTYEQYF	TGCAGCGTTGAAATAAGAGCCGGGGGGACCTACGAGCAGTACTTC
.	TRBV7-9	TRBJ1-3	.	CASSPAGTRNTIYF	TGTGCCAGCAGCCCCGCGGGAACTAGAAACACCATATATTTT
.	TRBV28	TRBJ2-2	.	CASSSGSKTGELFF	TGTGCCAGCAGTAGCGGGTCTAAAACCGGGGAGCTGTTTTTT
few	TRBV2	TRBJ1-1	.	CASSTTGISEAFF	TGTGCCAGCAGTACCACAGGGATCTCTGAAGCTTTCTTT
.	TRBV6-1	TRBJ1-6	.	CASSESLGGWSSPLHF	TGTGCCAGCAGTGAATCCCTGGGGGGTTGGAGTTCACCCCTCCACTTT
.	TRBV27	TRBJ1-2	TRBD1	CASTPSLGQGNGYTF	TGTGCCAGCACCCCGTCCCTGGGACAGGGTAACGGCTACACCTTC
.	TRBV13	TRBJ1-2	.	CASSPQGEDYGYTF	TGTGCCAGCAGCCCTCAGGGCGAAGACTATGGCTACACCTTC
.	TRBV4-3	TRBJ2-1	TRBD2	CASSHIMGGSGNEQFF	TGCGCCAGCAGCCATATAATGGGCGGGAGTGGCAATGAGCAGTTCTTC